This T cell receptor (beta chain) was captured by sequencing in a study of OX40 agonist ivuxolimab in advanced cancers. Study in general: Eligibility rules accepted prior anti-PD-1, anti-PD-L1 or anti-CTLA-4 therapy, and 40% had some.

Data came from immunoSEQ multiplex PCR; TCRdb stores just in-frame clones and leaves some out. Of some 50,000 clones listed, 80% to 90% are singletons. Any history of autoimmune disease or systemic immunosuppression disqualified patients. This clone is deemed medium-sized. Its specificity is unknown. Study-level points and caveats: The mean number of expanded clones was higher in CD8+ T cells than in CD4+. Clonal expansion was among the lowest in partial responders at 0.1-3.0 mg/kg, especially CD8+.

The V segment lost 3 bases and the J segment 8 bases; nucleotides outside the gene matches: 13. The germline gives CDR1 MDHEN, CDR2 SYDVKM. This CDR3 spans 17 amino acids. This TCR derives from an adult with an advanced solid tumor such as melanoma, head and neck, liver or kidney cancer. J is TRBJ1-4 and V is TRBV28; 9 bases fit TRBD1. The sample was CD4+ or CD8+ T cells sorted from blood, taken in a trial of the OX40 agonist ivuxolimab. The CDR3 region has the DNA TGTGCCAGCAGTTTGAGGCGGGACGGGACAGGGTTCGAAAAACTGTTTTTT. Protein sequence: CASSLRRDGTGFEKLFF.